This T cell receptor (beta chain) was identified during a study of blood T cell repertoires in COVID-19. Study background: From T cells, B-cell-depleted T cells, or PBMCs came the material, which was cDNA or gDNA.

V gave up 5 bases and J gave up 2 bases, with 12 bases separating them. The CDR3 has 15 amino acids. Per the germline V gene, CDR1 is MNHEY and CDR2 is SMNVEV (reference sequence). Cohort 3 donors were reported recovered after two negative PCRs, clearance, or symptom resolution. Method: immunoSEQ multiplex PCR; TCRdb's copy keeps in-frame clones and lacks some. Among around 300,000 clones listed, roughly 89% were seen once. The sequence came from a woman in her thirties or forties who had recovered from COVID-19. Sequencing used PBMCs or T cells enriched from blood (not recorded which). V and J are TRBV27 and TRBJ2-2; possible D gene TRBD1, 5 bases. CDR3 sequence (DNA): TGTGCCAGCAGTCCACGACAGATTAACACCGGGGAGCTGTTTTTT. Protein product: CASSPRQINTGELFF.